The 21 T cell receptor beta chains reported below all come from one sample, sequenced in a study of T-cell reconstitution after alpha-beta-depleted transplantation in children. It was with unique molecular identifiers that the TCRbeta library was prepared. TCRdb called the PCR reads again in MiXCR, with one record for every CDR3 protein. This sample has hundreds of thousands of distinct CDR3 sequences, with 10% to 15% found just once. Specimen: PBMCs, mostly from graft donor cells, collected 360 days after TCRalphabeta/CD19-depleted stem cell transplant. The source of these receptors is a male patient younger than 18 who had a stem cell transplant for acute myeloid leukemia, so the T cells may come from the graft donor.

This clonotype showed up just a few times. This rearrangement joins TRBV20-1 to TRBJ2-3; possible D gene TRBD2, 6 bases. CDR1 and CDR2 from the germline V gene are DFQATT and SNEGSKA (reference sequence). V was shortened by 5 bases and J by 5 bases, with 14 bases between the two germline ends. This CDR3 comprises 13 residues. The CDR3 spells CSAGGTVRDTQYF. Here the CDR3 DNA reads TGCAGTGCTGGGGGGACTGTAAGAGATACGCAGTATTTT.

This clonotype was observed a handful of times. The chain has TRBV20-1 and TRBJ1-1; unclear D gene. Per germline, CDR1 DFQATT and CDR2 SNEGSKA (reference sequence). The CDR3 spans 14 residues. Trimming stripped 4 bases from V and 0 bases from J, with 12 bases between. This CDR3 is CSAMGSELNTEAFF. The CDR3 DNA sequence: TGCAGTGCTATGGGGTCGGAGTTGAACACTGAAGCTTTCTTT.

This clonotype was detected a few times. V and J are TRBV7-8 and TRBJ1-5; the match to TRBD1 covers 11 bases. The germline gives CDR1 SGHVS, CDR2 FQNEAQ. The CDR3 totals 16 residues. V lost 1 base and J lost 7; bases outside the gene matches: 6. CDR3 in DNA: TGTGCCAGCAGCTTAGGGACCGGGACAGGGGGACAGCCCCAGCATTTT. Protein sequence: CASSLGTGTGGQPQHF. The full variable domain, completed using reference TRBV7-8 and TRBJ1-5, is GAGVSQSPRYKVAKRGQDVALRCDPISGHVSLFWYQQALGQGPEFLTYFQNEAQLDKSGLPSDRFFAERPEGSVSTLKIQRTQQEDSAVYLCASSLGTGTGGQPQHFGDGTRLSIL.

V and J are TRBV7-2 and TRBJ2-5; D is perhaps TRBD2 (6 bases). Germline loops: CDR1 SGHTA, CDR2 FQGNSA. Trimming stripped 5 bases from V and 2 bases from J, with 18 bases between. The CDR3 runs 16 residues. The CDR3 loop is CASSTYREQGQETQYF. The CDR3 region has the DNA TGTGCCAGCAGCACGTACCGGGAGCAGGGACAAGAGACCCAGTACTTC.

The chain joins TRBV20-1 to TRBJ2-7; a possible D gene is TRBD2 (5 bases). This CDR3 region has 15 residues. V shed 0 bases and J shed 3 bases, with 15 bases lying between them. The germline gives CDR1 DFQATT, CDR2 SNEGSKA (reference sequence). The DNA of the CDR3 is TGCAGTGCTAGAGAGTCACTAGACCCTTTCTACGAGCAGTACTTC. Residues: CSARESLDPFYEQYF.

This clonotype came up a few times. This rearrangement joins TRBV25-1 to TRBJ2-3, with a tentative D call TRBD1 (6 bases). Deletions cut 2 bases from V and 1 base from J, with 10 bases between. The CDR3 sequence is 15 residues long. The germline V gene encodes CDR1 MGHDK and CDR2 SYGVNS. The CDR3 reads CASSERGIGTDTQYF. DNA of the CDR3: TGTGCCAGCAGTGAAAGGGGGATCGGCACAGATACGCAGTATTTT.

This clonotype was seen many times. The chain links TRBV7-3 to TRBJ2-1, with a tentative D call TRBD2 (6 bases). The CDR3 is 13 residues long. Trimming removed 5 bases from V and 4 bases from J, with 9 bases in between. The germline CDR1 and CDR2 sequences are SGHTA and FQGTGA. The CDR3 spells CASSAREYNEQFF. CDR3 in DNA: TGTGCCAGCAGCGCCCGGGAGTACAATGAGCAGTTCTTC.

This clonotype has just a few counts. The chain carries TRBV7-2 and TRBJ2-7; D uncertain. Trimming stripped 5 bases from V and 9 bases from J, with 23 bases between. This CDR3 has 15 amino acids. Germline-derived CDR1 and CDR2 are SGHTA and FQGNSA. The CDR3 bases are TGTGCCAGCAGCCCGGGTCCCACTTCCTTGACGGGGCAGTACTTC. Its protein is CASSPGPTSLTGQYF. The full variable domain, in which reference TRBV7-2 and TRBJ2-7 provide the parts outside the CDR3, is GAGVSQSPSNKVTEKGKDVELRCDPISGHTALYWYRQSLGQGLEFLIYFQGNSAPDKSGLPSDRFSAERTGGSVSTLTIQRTQQEDSAVYLCASSPGPTSLTGQYFGPGTRLTVT.

The J gene is TRBJ2-3, the V gene TRBV9; 9 nucleotides match TRBD2. Unmatched junction bases numbered 2, after V lost 2 bases and J lost 1 base. In germline, CDR1 is SGDLS, CDR2 YYNGEE. The CDR3 runs to 15 residues. CDR3 protein: CASSVIAGGTDTQYF. CDR3 DNA sequence: TGTGCCAGCAGCGTTATAGCGGGAGGCACAGATACGCAGTATTTT.

The gene calls are TRBV29-1 and TRBJ2-7; 7 bases line up with TRBD1. V lost 4 bases to trimming and J lost 3 bases; unmatched junction nucleotides: 18. CDR1 and CDR2 (germline): SQVTM, ANQGSEA. The CDR3 runs to 17 residues. The CDR3 DNA sequence: TGCAGCGTTGGAATTCCGGGACAGACTTTCCACTTCTACGAGCAGTACTTC. It codes for CSVGIPGQTFHFYEQYF.

The genes are TRBV20-1 and TRBJ2-5; TRBD2 aligns across 7 bases. The CDR3 has 14 amino acids. In germline, CDR1 is DFQATT, CDR2 SNEGSKA (reference sequence). The ends lost 3 bases at V and 4 bases at J; junction bases unmatched: 8. DNA of the CDR3: TGCAGTGCTAGGGGGGGGGGAGTGAGAGAGACCCAGTACTTC. Translated: CSARGGGVRETQYF.

This clonotype was observed a handful of times. V usage is TRBV28 and J usage is TRBJ2-7; TRBD2 might be the D (5 bases). This CDR3 has 12 amino acids. V lost 5 bases to trimming and J lost 3 bases, with 8 bases between them. The germline CDR1 and CDR2 sequences are MDHEN and SYDVKM. The CDR3 DNA reads as TGTGCCAGCAGTCCTAGCCTCTACGAGCAGTACTTC. It encodes CASSPSLYEQYF.

There are a few counts of this clonotype. V usage is TRBV9 and J usage is TRBJ2-7; 8 positions agree with TRBD1. CDR1 is SGDLS, CDR2 YYNGEE, per germline. The trim removed 0 bases at V and 2 bases at J, leaving 4 bases unmatched. The CDR3 is 15 residues long. The chain's CDR3 is CASSVDTGGTYEQYF. CDR3 in DNA: TGTGCCAGCAGCGTAGACACAGGGGGTACCTACGAGCAGTACTTC.

This clonotype has only a few counts. The genes are TRBV4-3 and TRBJ2-7; 10 positions agree with TRBD2. J was trimmed by 2 bases and V by 1 base; bases with no gene match: 2. The germline V gene has CDR1 LGHNA and CDR2 YSLEER. The CDR3 runs 15 residues. In DNA form, the CDR3 reads TGCGCCAGCAGCCAAGTCCTAGCGGGAGCCTACGAGCAGTACTTC. As protein: CASSQVLAGAYEQYF.

This clonotype was observed at least ten times. The chain uses TRBV3-1 and TRBJ1-2, with D hard to call. This CDR3 comprises 13 residues. V dropped 2 bases and J dropped 1 base, with 5 bases sitting between them. Per germline, CDR1 LGHDT and CDR2 YNNKEL (reference sequence). CDR3 amino acids: CASSQNGNYGYTF. The CDR3, as DNA: TGTGCCAGCAGCCAAAACGGTAACTATGGCTACACCTTC.

The chain recombines TRBV29-1 with TRBJ2-1; 13 bases fit TRBD2. V shed 6 bases, J shed 8 bases, and the junction held 19 bases outside the gene matches. CDR3 length: 18 amino acids. The V gene's germline CDR1 is SQVTM and CDR2 ANQGSEA. Here the CDR3 DNA reads TGCAGCGTCCAGGGGGTTCGGACTAGCGGGAGCGGAGTTGATGAGCAGTTCTTC. Its protein product is CSVQGVRTSGSGVDEQFF.

This clonotype was counted only a few times. This chain joins TRBV9 and TRBJ2-1; D gene ambiguous. V was trimmed by 0 bases and J by 3 bases, leaving 4 bases between them. CDR1 and CDR2 from the germline V gene are SGDLS and YYNGEE. This CDR3 has 13 residues. The CDR3, as DNA: TGTGCCAGCAGCGTAGACTACTACAATGAGCAGTTCTTC. Amino acid sequence: CASSVDYYNEQFF.

This clonotype has a handful of counts. The CDR3 region has the DNA TGCAGTGCCTGGGACAGCTCGATCTACGAGCAGTACTTC. Amino acid sequence: CSAWDSSIYEQYF. The chain recombines TRBV20-1 with TRBJ2-7, with TRBD1 identical over 7 bases. The CDR3 is 13 residues long. Per germline, CDR1 DFQATT and CDR2 SNEGSKA (reference sequence). J was trimmed by 3 bases and V by 6 bases; bases with no gene match: 8.

This clonotype was detected a few times. V and J are TRBV28 and TRBJ2-7, with 8 bases matching TRBD2. V shed 8 bases, J shed 5 bases, and the junction held 8 bases outside the gene matches. Germline CDR1 MDHEN, CDR2 SYDVKM. The CDR3 runs to 13 residues. In nucleotides, the CDR3 is TGTGCCAGCGCCGGGAGGGCCTCGGACGAGCAGTACTTC. Protein sequence: CASAGRASDEQYF.

The table lists this clonotype with a few counts. In DNA form, the CDR3 reads TGTGCCAGCAGCACTAATGCAGAGACCCAGTACTTC. Translated, it gives CASSTNAETQYF. The gene calls are TRBV28 and TRBJ2-5; D gene ambiguous. The CDR3 sequence is 12 residues long. Deletions cut 6 bases from V and 4 bases from J, with 9 bases between. Germline CDR1 MDHEN, CDR2 SYDVKM.

This rearrangement joins TRBV4-2 to TRBJ2-7; D possibly corresponds to TRBD2 (6 bases). V was clipped by 0 bases and J by 3 bases, with 15 bases between them. There are 16 residues in the CDR3. Germline values: CDR1 LGHNA, CDR2 YNFKEQ. The CDR3 coding sequence is TGTGCCAGCAGCCAAGATAGGGACTGGACCTTCTACGAGCAGTACTTC. This sequence encodes CASSQDRDWTFYEQYF.